The subject of this entry is one TCR beta chain. The record originates from a study of blood T cell repertoires in COVID-19. About the study: Collection of acute and convalescent COVID-19 samples took place in the United States, Italy and Spain. The analysed material was cDNA or gDNA that came from T cells, B-cell-depleted T cells, or PBMCs.

In the study's own analysis: Researchers report that nucleated cell counts were estimated from reference gene primer amplification. Here immunoSEQ multiplex PCR was the method, and the copy in TCRdb shows in-frame clones only, minus some. That table supplies the V and J calls and clone size; D and trimming were determined from the DNA. The repertoire has roughly 50,000 clones, just over 85% of them found once; the top ten carry 10% to 15%. Trimming cost V 5 bases and J 5 bases; bases outside gene matches: 7. The CDR3 runs 15 residues. Germline assignment: CDR1 SGHTA and CDR2 FQGNSA. The clonotype was recovered from a man between 65 and 85 years old with active COVID-19. The source material was peripheral blood. The rearrangement joins TRBV7-2 to TRBJ2-2; 8 positions agree with TRBD1. CDR3 protein: CASSPRQGMTGELFF. Here the CDR3 DNA reads TGTGCCAGCAGCCCAAGACAGGGGATGACCGGGGAGCTGTTTTTT. Full variable domain (remainder filled in from reference TRBV7-2 and TRBJ2-2): GAGVSQSPSNKVTEKGKDVELRCDPISGHTALYWYRQSLGQGLEFLIYFQGNSAPDKSGLPSDRFSAERTGGSVSTLTIQRTQQEDSAVYLCASSPRQGMTGELFFGEGSRLTVL.